Each of the 9 T cell receptor beta chains below was sequenced from the same sample in a study of long-term antiretroviral therapy in people with HIV. The authors ran the immunoSEQ assay, v3.0, at survey level. The method was immunoSEQ multiplex PCR; TCRdb's version includes in-frame clones alone and lacks a portion of them. The table has roughly 12,000 clones, approximately 79% seen once. Material: unsorted PBMCs, obtained 0.8 years before starting antiretroviral therapy. The source is a woman in her forties with HIV.

This rearrangement joins TRBV5-1 to TRBJ2-7; 8 positions agree with TRBD1. The CDR3 loop spans 15 amino acids. Germline-derived CDR1 and CDR2 are SGHRS and YFSETQ. The junction had 2 bases not matched to a gene; V was cut back by 0 bases and J by 0 bases. CDR3 protein: CASSLAGTGSYEQYF. The CDR3 DNA is TGCGCCAGCAGCTTGGCCGGGACAGGCTCCTACGAGCAGTACTTC. Full variable domain (rest looked up from reference TRBV5-1 and TRBJ2-7): KAGVTQTPRYLIKTRGQQVTLSCSPISGHRSVSWYQQTPGQGLQFLFEYFSETQRNKGNFPGRFSGRQFSNSRSEMNVSTLELGDSALYLCASSLAGTGSYEQYFGPGTRLTVT.

V and J are TRBV25-1 and TRBJ2-7; D remains ambiguous. The CDR3 contains 11 residues. Germline loops: CDR1 MGHDK, CDR2 SYGVNS. Between the trimmed V and J ends, which lost 7 bases and 3 bases, there was a span of 7 bases. Written as DNA, the CDR3 is TGTGCCAGCAACAGCAACTACGAGCAGTACTTC. This codes for CASNSNYEQYF.

The V call is TRBV15, the J call TRBJ1-1; D not certain. This CDR3 has 13 amino acids. Trimming cost V 1 base and J 7 bases, with 10 bases left between them. Germline CDR1 reads LNHNV; CDR2 reads YYDKDF (reference sequence). The CDR3 region is CATSRALEGEAFF. As DNA, the CDR3 is TGTGCCACCAGCAGAGCCCTAGAGGGTGAAGCTTTCTTT. Variable domain in full (rest from reference TRBV15 and TRBJ1-1): DAMVIQNPRYQVTQFGKPVTLSCSQTLNHNVMYWYQQKSSQAPKLLFHYYDKDFNNEADTPDNFQSRRPNTSFCFLDIRSPGLGDTAMYLCATSRALEGEAFFGQGTRLTVV.

The chain couples TRBV5-1 to TRBJ2-1; D gene ambiguous. From germline, CDR1 is SGHRS and CDR2 YFSETQ. This CDR3 comprises 12 residues. V dropped 4 bases and J dropped 5 bases, with 7 bases sitting between them. DNA of the CDR3: TGCGCCAGCAGCCCTATTCACAATGAGCAGTTCTTC. This encodes CASSPIHNEQFF.

The gene calls are TRBV29-1 and TRBJ1-5; TRBD1 aligns across 8 bases. The V and J ends lost 7 bases and 3 bases, in that order; junction bases with no gene match: 5. Germline V gives CDR1 SQVTM, CDR2 ANQGSEA. The CDR3 totals 13 residues. The chain's CDR3 is CSAGTGYNQPQHF. Here the CDR3 DNA reads TGCAGCGCTGGGACAGGATACAATCAGCCCCAGCATTTT. Supplemented by reference TRBV29-1 and TRBJ1-5, the full variable domain reads SAVISQKPSRDICQRGTSLTIQCQVDSQVTMMFWYRQQPGQSLTLIATANQGSEATYESGFVIDKFPISRPNLTFSTLTVSNMSPEDSSIYLCSAGTGYNQPQHFGDGTRLSIL.

The sample holds a few counts of this clone. CDR3 nucleotides: TGTGCCAGCAGCGTAGGGGGACCCTCCGTTCCTGTCTACGAGCAGTACTTC. It codes for CASSVGGPSVPVYEQYF. This sequence joins TRBV9 and TRBJ2-7, with D perhaps assigned TRBD1 or TRBD2 (5 bases each). This CDR3 comprises 17 residues. Trimming pared 0 bases from V and 3 bases from J, leaving 19 bases between. CDR1 SGDLS and CDR2 YYNGEE come from the germline V gene.

V is TRBV6-5 and J is TRBJ1-1, with D uncertain. V gave up 5 bases and J gave up 0 bases, with 10 bases separating them. CDR1 MNHEY and CDR2 SVGAGI come from the germline V gene. The CDR3 sequence is 14 residues long. This CDR3 is CASSIRQLNTEAFF. In DNA form, the CDR3 reads TGTGCCAGCAGTATCCGACAATTGAACACTGAAGCTTTCTTT.

The CDR3 is CASSRNPNEKLFF. The DNA of the CDR3 is TGTGCCAGTAGCCGAAACCCCAATGAAAAACTGTTTTTT. The chain links TRBV19 to TRBJ1-4; D remains ambiguous. CDR1 is LNHDA and CDR2 is SQIVND in the germline V gene (reference sequence). V shed 6 bases and J shed 5 bases, with 10 bases lying between them. CDR3 length: 13 amino acids. The full variable domain, in which reference TRBV19 and TRBJ1-4 provide the parts outside the CDR3, is DGGITQSPKYLFRKEGQNVTLSCEQNLNHDAMYWYRQDPGQGLRLIYYSQIVNDFQKGDIAEGYSVSREKKESFPLTVTSAQKNPTAFYLCASSRNPNEKLFFGSGTQLSVL.

Notes on this clone: An end of the junction differs from the germline gene, which may be a read error. V and J are TRBV18 and TRBJ1-2, with D perhaps TRBD1 (5 bases). CDR1 is KGHSH and CDR2 is LQKENI in the germline V gene. The CDR3 loop spans 13 amino acids. The CDR3, as DNA: TGTGCCAGCTCACCGGGGACGGTTGCAGCCACCGGCTTC. Protein sequence: CASSPGTVAATGF.